This entry concerns a single TCR beta chain. Original handling: Quantification of nucleated cells was approximated via reference gene primer amplification. Method: immunoSEQ multiplex PCR; TCRdb's copy keeps in-frame clones and lacks some. The D gene and trimming were derived from the DNA, and the V and J assignments and clone size from that table. The sample carries some 70,000 clones, approximately 88% recorded once. The germline V gene encodes CDR1 SGHTA and CDR2 FQGNSA. This CDR3 is built from 16 residues. V lost 3 bases and J lost 3, with 14 bases in between. The record originates from a study of blood T cell repertoires in COVID-19. Looking at the study overall: COVID-19 samples from acute and convalescent phases originated in the United States, Italy and Spain. The cDNA or gDNA used as material had been derived from T cells, B-cell-depleted T cells, or PBMCs.

The clonotype was recovered from a woman between 65 and 79 years old with acute or convalescent COVID-19. Sequenced sample: peripheral blood. The chain couples TRBV7-2 to TRBJ2-2; D might be TRBD1 (5 bases). The CDR3 DNA follows: TGTGCCAGCAGCTTTCTGTCGTCCAGGGACACCGGGGAGCTGTTTTTT. As protein: CASSFLSSRDTGELFF.